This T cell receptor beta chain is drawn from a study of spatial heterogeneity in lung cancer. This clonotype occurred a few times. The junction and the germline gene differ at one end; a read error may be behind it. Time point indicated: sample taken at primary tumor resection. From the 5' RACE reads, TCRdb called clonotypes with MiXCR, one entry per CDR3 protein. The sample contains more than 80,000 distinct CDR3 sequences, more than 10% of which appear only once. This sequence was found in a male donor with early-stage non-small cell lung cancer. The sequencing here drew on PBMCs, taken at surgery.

CDR3 sequence (DNA): TGTGCTAGCAGCTTAAAGGGGAACTACAATGAGCAGTTCTTC. Its protein product is CASSLKGNYNEQFF. The chain uses TRBV7-7 and TRBJ2-1; D possibly corresponds to TRBD1 (5 bases). CDR1 and CDR2 (germline): SSHAT, FNYEAQ (reference sequence). This CDR3 has 14 amino acids. Complete variable domain (other parts from reference TRBV7-7 and TRBJ2-1): GAGVSQSPRYKVTKRGQDVTLRCDPISSHATLYWYQQALGQGPEFLTYFNYEAQPDKSGLPSDRFSAERPEGSISTLTIQRTEQRDSAMYRCASSLKGNYNEQFFGPGTRLTVL.